Reported below is one T cell receptor (beta chain). The data stem from a study of human T cells and chemical hapten exposure. Time point indicated: patch test 1, 2 weeks after DPC sensitization. Regarding treatment: therapeutic diphenylcyclopropenone sensitization with weekly scalp DPC. TCRdb passed the RACE reads through MiXCR, listing each CDR3 protein once. The sample shows under 150,000 distinct CDR3 sequences, 12% of them seen only once. The CDR3 has 14 amino acids. Trimming pared 2 bases from V and 6 bases from J, leaving 12 bases between. Germline V gene lookup returns CDR1 SGHTA and CDR2 FQGNSA.

Sequencing used whole blood, obtained in connection with sensitization to the hapten diphenylcyclopropenone (DPC). J is TRBJ2-3 and V is TRBV7-2; possibly TRBD2 for D (6 bases). The clonotype was recovered from a woman aged 50 to 60 with alopecia areata. Some clones in this sample may be carry-over from other donors' samples. The CDR3 DNA follows: TGTGCCAGCAGCTTAAGCGGGTCCCGCGATACGCAGTATTTT. Translating gives CASSLSGSRDTQYF.